The clone carrying this TCR beta chain was counted only a few times. This specimen belongs to a study of T cell changes during pregnancy in multiple sclerosis. This table comes from immunoSEQ multiplex PCR, and its TCRdb copy is limited to in-frame clones, with some not included. The sample has about 64,000 clones; about nine tenths are singletons. The CDR3 loop spans 15 amino acids. CDR1 is SGHRS, CDR2 YFSETQ, per germline. The V and J ends lost 4 bases and 4 bases, in that order; junction bases with no gene match: 9. The source was peripheral blood, collected in the second trimester of pregnancy. This TCR derives from a female donor with multiple sclerosis, enrolled in a pregnancy study. The rearrangement uses TRBV5-1 and TRBJ1-2; TRBD1 matches 8 bases. The chain's CDR3 is CASSLTGVVPYGYTF. CDR3 in DNA: TGCGCCAGCAGCCTGACAGGGGTGGTTCCCTATGGCTACACCTTC.